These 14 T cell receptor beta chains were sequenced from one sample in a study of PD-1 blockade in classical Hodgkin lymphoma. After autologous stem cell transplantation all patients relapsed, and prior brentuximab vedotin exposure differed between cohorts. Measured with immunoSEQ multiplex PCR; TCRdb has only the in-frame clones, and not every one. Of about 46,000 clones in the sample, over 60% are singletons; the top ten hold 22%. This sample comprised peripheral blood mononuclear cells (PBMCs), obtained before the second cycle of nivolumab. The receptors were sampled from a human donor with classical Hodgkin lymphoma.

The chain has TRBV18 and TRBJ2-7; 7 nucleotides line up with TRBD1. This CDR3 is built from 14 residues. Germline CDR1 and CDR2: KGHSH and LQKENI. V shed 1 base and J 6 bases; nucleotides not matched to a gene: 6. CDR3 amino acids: CASSPRQGEGEQYF. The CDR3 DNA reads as TGTGCCAGCTCACCACGACAGGGCGAAGGCGAGCAGTACTTC.

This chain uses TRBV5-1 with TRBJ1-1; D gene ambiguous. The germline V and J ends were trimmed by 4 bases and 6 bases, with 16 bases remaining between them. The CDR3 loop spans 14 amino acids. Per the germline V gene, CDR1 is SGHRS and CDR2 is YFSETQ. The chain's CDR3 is CASSNQPTSSEAFF. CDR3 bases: TGCGCCAGCAGCAATCAGCCGACTAGCTCTGAAGCTTTCTTT.

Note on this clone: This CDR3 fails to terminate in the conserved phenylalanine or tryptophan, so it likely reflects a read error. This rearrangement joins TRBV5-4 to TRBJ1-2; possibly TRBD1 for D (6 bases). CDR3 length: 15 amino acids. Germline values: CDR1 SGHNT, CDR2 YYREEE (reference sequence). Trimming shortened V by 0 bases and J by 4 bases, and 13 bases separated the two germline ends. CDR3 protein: CASSLGKGGVYGYTL. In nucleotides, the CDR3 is TGTGCCAGCAGCTTGGGAAAGGGGGGGGTCTATGGCTACACCCTC.

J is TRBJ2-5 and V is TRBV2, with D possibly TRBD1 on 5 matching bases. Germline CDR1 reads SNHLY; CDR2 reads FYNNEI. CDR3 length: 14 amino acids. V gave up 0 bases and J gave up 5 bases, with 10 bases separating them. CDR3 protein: CASSEAGVSETQYF. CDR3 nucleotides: TGTGCCAGCAGTGAAGCAGGGGTTTCGGAGACCCAGTACTTC.

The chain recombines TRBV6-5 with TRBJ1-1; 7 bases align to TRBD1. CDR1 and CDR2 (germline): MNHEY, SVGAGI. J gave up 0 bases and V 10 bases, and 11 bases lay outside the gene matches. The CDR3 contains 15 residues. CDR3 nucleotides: TGTGCCATCAGCGGCTCCGGGACAGTGAACACTGAAGCTTTCTTT. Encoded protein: CAISGSGTVNTEAFF.

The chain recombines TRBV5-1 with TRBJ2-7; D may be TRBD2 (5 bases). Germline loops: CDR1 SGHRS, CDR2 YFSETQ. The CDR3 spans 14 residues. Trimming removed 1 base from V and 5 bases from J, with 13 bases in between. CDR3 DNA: TGCGCCAGCAGCTTGTTAGCGCCGGTTGACGAGCAGTACTTC. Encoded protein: CASSLLAPVDEQYF.

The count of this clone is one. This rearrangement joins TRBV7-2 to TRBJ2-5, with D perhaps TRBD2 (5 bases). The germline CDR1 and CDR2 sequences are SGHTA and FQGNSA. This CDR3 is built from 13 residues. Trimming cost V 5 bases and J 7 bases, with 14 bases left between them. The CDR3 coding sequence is TGTGCCAGCAGCCTAGGAGGATGGGCGACCCAGTACTTC. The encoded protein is CASSLGGWATQYF.

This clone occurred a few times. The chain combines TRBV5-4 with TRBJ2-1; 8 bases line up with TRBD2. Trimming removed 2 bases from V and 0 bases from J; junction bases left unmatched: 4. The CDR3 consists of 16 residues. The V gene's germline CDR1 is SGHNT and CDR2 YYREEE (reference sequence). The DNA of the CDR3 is TGTGCCAGCAGCTTACGGGGGGGCCGCTCCTACAATGAGCAGTTCTTC. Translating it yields CASSLRGGRSYNEQFF.

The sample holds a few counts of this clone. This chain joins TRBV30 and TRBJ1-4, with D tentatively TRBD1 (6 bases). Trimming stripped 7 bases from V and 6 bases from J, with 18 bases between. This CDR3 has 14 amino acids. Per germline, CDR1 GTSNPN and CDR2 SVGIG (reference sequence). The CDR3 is CASDLGGAHEKLFF. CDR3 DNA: TGTGCCTCCGACCTGGGGGGGGCACATGAAAAACTGTTTTTT.

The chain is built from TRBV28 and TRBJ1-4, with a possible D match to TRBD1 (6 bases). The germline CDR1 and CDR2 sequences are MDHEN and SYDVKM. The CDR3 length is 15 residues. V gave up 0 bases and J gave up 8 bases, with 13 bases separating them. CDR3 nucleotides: TGTGCCAGCAGTTTATGGACCACCGGGGGCGAAAAACTGTTTTTT. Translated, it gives CASSLWTTGGEKLFF.

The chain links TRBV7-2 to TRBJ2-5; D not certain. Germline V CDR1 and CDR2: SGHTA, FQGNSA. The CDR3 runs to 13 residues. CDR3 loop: CAERGPGEETQYF. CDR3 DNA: TGTGCGGAAAGAGGACCTGGGGAAGAGACCCAGTACTTC.

CDR3: CASSLRSGGYEQYF. In DNA form, the CDR3 reads TGTGCCAGCAGTTTGCGCTCAGGGGGGTACGAGCAGTACTTC. This chain joins TRBV27 and TRBJ2-5; D is possibly TRBD1 (7 bases). The better agreement between TRBJ2-7 and the DNA end casts doubt on the J call. Germline V CDR1 and CDR2: MNHEY, SMNVEV (reference sequence). The CDR3 has 14 residues.

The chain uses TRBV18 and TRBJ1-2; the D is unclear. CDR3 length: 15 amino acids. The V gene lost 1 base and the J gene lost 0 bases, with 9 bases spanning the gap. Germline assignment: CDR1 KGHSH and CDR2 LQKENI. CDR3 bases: TGTGCCAGCTCACCACTAACAGCAACTAACTATGGCTACACCTTC. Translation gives CASSPLTATNYGYTF.

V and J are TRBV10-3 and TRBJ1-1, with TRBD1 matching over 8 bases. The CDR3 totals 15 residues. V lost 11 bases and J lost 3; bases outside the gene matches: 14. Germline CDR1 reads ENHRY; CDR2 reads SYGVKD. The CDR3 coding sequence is TGTGCCTCACAAGACAGGGGCGGGGAGGACACTGAAGCTTTCTTT. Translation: CASQDRGGEDTEAFF.